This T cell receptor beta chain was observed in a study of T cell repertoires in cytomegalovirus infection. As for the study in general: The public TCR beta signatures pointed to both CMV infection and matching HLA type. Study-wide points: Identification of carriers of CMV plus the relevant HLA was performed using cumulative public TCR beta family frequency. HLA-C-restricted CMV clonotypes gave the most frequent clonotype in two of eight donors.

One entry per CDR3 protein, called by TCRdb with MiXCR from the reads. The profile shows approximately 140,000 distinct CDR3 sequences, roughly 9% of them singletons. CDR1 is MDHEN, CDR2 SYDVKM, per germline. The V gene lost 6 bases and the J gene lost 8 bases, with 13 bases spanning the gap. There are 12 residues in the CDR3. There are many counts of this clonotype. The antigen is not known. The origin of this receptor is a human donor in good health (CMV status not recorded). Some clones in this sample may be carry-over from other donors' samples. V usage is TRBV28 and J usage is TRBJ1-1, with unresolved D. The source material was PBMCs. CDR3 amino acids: CASRYSIAEAFF. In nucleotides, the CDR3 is TGTGCCAGCAGGTACAGTATAGCCGAAGCTTTCTTT.